This T cell receptor (beta chain) was retrieved from a study of blood T cell repertoires in COVID-19. Losses at the gene ends were 6 bases for V and 10 bases for J; bases not matched to a gene: 7. From germline, CDR1 is MDHEN and CDR2 SYDVKM. The length of the CDR3 is 12 residues. This clone occurred a few times. Method: immunoSEQ multiplex PCR; TCRdb's copy keeps in-frame clones and lacks some. Here the sample spans fewer than 200,000 clones, around 76% being singletons. Sequencing was done on a sample of peripheral blood. The rearrangement joins TRBV28 to TRBJ1-2; TRBD1 aligns across 8 bases. This receptor was obtained from an older woman with COVID-19, enrolled during active disease. The CDR3 loop reads CASRGDRIAYTF. For the CDR3, the DNA is TGTGCCAGCAGGGGGGACAGGATAGCCTACACCTTC.